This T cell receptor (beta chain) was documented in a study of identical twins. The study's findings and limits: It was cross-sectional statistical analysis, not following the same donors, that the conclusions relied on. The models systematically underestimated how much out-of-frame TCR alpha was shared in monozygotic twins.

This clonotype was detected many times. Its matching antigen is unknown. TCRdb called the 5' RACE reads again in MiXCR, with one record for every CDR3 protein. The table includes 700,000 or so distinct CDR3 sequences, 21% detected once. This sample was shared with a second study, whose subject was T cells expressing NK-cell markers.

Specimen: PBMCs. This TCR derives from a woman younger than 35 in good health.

The CDR3 nucleotides read TGTGCCAGCAGTCCCGGGAGGGGACTAAGGACACAATATGGCTACACCTTC. Encoded protein: CASSPGRGLRTQYGYTF. The chain joins TRBV2 to TRBJ1-2, with D perhaps matching TRBD1 (5 bases). CDR1 and CDR2 (germline): SNHLY, FYNNEI. The length of the CDR3 is 17 residues. V lost 5 bases, J lost 5 bases, and 24 bases lay in between.